This TCR beta chain originates from a study of OX40 agonist ivuxolimab in advanced cancers. This CDR3 contains 16 residues. The germline V gene has CDR1 SGHNT and CDR2 YENEEA. The germline V and J ends were trimmed by 3 bases and 0 bases, with 11 bases remaining between them. TCRdb's table, derived via immunoSEQ multiplex PCR, lists solely in-frame clones and lacks some. Among 58,000 or so clones listed, over 65% were seen once. The sequenced sample was CD4+ or CD8+ T cells sorted from blood, obtained in a trial of the OX40 agonist ivuxolimab. The J gene is TRBJ2-2, the V gene TRBV11-3; D possibly matches TRBD1 or TRBD2 (5 bases each). This TCR came from an adult with an advanced solid tumor such as melanoma, head and neck, liver or kidney cancer. The CDR3 sequence: CASSFEGPANTGELFF. The CDR3 region has the DNA TGTGCCAGCAGCTTTGAGGGGCCCGCGAACACCGGGGAGCTGTTTTTT.